This T cell receptor beta chain came from a study of blood T cell repertoires in COVID-19. This clone was observed a single time. Trimming took 8 bases from V and 7 from J, leaving 11 bases between them. This CDR3 has 11 residues. Germline CDR1 and CDR2: WSHSY and SAAADI. Produced via immunoSEQ multiplex PCR; TCRdb's table is partial and in-frame only. Here the sample spans under 250,000 clones, roughly 88% being singletons. The sequencing input was peripheral blood. The chain carries TRBV10-2 and TRBJ1-1; TRBD1 might be the D (5 bases). This receptor was taken from a man aged 35-49 years with acute or convalescent COVID-19. The CDR3 region is CASSDRDEAFF. The CDR3 DNA follows: TGCGCCAGCTCCGACAGAGATGAAGCTTTCTTT.